The rows below give T cell receptor beta chains drawn from one sample of a study of T cell responses to AZD1222 COVID-19 vaccine. Measured with immunoSEQ multiplex PCR; TCRdb has only the in-frame clones, and not every one. The data hold about 100,000 clones, with about nine tenths observed a single time. The sample was peripheral blood, taken on day 0 of AZD1222 vaccination. These receptors were collected from an adult in good health. Each CDR3 is given with its conserved first and last residue. D genes are given only for firm matches. Clone size is stated in some rows and not others, as once, few, many or a class when expanded.

J: TRBJ2-1
D: -
V: TRBV7-9
size: -
CDR3: CASSSQGETYYNEQFF
DNA: TGTGCCAGCAGCTCACAGGGAGAGACCTACTACAATGAGCAGTTCTTC

J: TRBJ2-6
D: -
V: TRBV2
size: -
CDR3: CASSAPSGANVLTF
DNA: TGTGCCAGCAGTGCTCCCTCTGGGGCCAACGTCCTGACTTTC

J: TRBJ2-3
D: -
V: TRBV7-3
size: once
CDR3: CASSLESTSTDTQYF
DNA: TGTGCCAGCAGCCTAGAAAGCACTAGCACAGATACGCAGTATTTT

J: TRBJ2-1
D: -
V: TRBV28
size: once
CDR3: CASSAYSLNGFF
DNA: TGTGCCAGCAGTGCTTATTCCCTAAACGGGTTCTTC

J: TRBJ1-1
D: -
V: TRBV5-8
size: -
CDR3: CASSEGPNTEAFF
DNA: TGTGCCAGCAGCGAAGGGCCGAACACTGAAGCTTTCTTT

J: TRBJ1-6
D: -
V: TRBV14
size: once
CDR3: CASSQGLGSPLHF
DNA: TGTGCCAGCAGCCAGGGGCTGGGATCACCCCTCCACTTT

J: TRBJ2-7
D: -
V: TRBV6-1
size: -
CDR3: CASSEYGGALYEQYF
DNA: TGTGCCAGCAGTGAGTATGGGGGGGCCCTCTACGAGCAGTACTTC

J: TRBJ2-7
D: -
V: TRBV7-8
size: -
CDR3: CASSSRGYYEQYF
DNA: TGTGCCAGCAGTTCCAGGGGATACTACGAGCAGTACTTC

J: TRBJ2-3
D: -
V: TRBV9
size: -
CDR3: CASSEGGTDTQYF
DNA: TGTGCCAGCAGCGAGGGGGGCACAGATACGCAGTATTTT

J: TRBJ1-2
D: -
V: TRBV5-1
size: -
CDR3: CASSPYRLGTYGYTF
DNA: TGCGCCAGCAGCCCCTATCGCCTGGGCACCTATGGCTACACCTTC

J: TRBJ2-5
D: -
V: TRBV6-5
size: -
CDR3: CASSSQGETQYF
DNA: TGTGCCAGCAGTAGCCAAGGGGAGACCCAGTACTTC

J: TRBJ2-1
D: -
V: TRBV7-2
size: -
CDR3: CASSTGRALNEQFF
DNA: TGTGCCAGCAGCACAGGACGGGCCCTCAATGAGCAGTTCTTC

J: TRBJ2-1
D: -
V: TRBV4-1
size: -
CDR3: CASSQVEAPPYNEQFF
DNA: TGCGCCAGCAGCCAAGTGGAGGCTCCGCCCTACAATGAGCAGTTCTTC

J: TRBJ1-1
D: -
V: TRBV28
size: -
CDR3: CASSLLNTEAFF
DNA: TGTGCCAGCAGTTTGCTGAACACTGAAGCTTTCTTT

J: TRBJ2-7
D: -
V: TRBV30
size: -
CDR3: CASETAYEQYF
DNA: TGTGCCTCTGAGACAGCCTACGAGCAGTACTTC

J: TRBJ1-1
D: -
V: TRBV2
size: -
CDR3: CASCGNSNTEAFF
DNA: TGTGCCAGCTGTGGGAATTCGAACACTGAAGCTTTCTTT

J: TRBJ1-1
D: -
V: TRBV5-5
size: -
CDR3: CASSLWQGVNTEAFF
DNA: TGTGCCAGCAGCTTGTGGCAGGGCGTGAACACTGAAGCTTTCTTT

J: TRBJ1-4
D: TRBD1
V: TRBV5-4
size: -
CDR3: CASSLRAGGPATNEKLFF
DNA: TGTGCCAGCAGCTTGCGGGCAGGGGGTCCCGCAACTAATGAAAAACTGTTTTTT

J: TRBJ1-1
D: -
V: TRBV7-8
size: -
CDR3: CASSLAVGTGGGAFF
DNA: TGTGCCAGCAGCTTAGCGGTAGGGACGGGAGGGGGAGCTTTCTTT

J: TRBJ1-2
D: -
V: TRBV6-5
size: -
CDR3: CASSYGTLSSGYTF
DNA: TGTGCCAGCAGTTACGGCACACTGAGCAGTGGCTACACCTTC

J: TRBJ1-4
D: -
V: TRBV6-5
size: few
CDR3: CASRQGKNEKLFF
DNA: TGTGCCAGCAGGCAGGGCAAGAACGAAAAACTGTTTTTT

J: TRBJ2-3
D: TRBD1
V: TRBV3-1/TRBV3-2
size: -
CDR3: CASSRTRDRLTDTQYF
DNA: TGTGCCAGCAGCCGCACTCGGGACAGACTCACAGATACGCAGTATTTT

J: TRBJ2-7
D: TRBD1
V: TRBV10-2
size: -
CDR3: CASSADRDRFSYEQYF
DNA: TGCGCCAGCAGTGCCGACAGGGATCGATTCTCCTACGAGCAGTACTTC

J: TRBJ1-4
D: -
V: TRBV4-1
size: -
CDR3: CASSQDLRGNEKLFF
DNA: TGCGCCAGCAGCCAAGATCTCCGAGGTAATGAAAAACTGTTTTTT

J: TRBJ1-1
D: -
V: TRBV7-9
size: -
CDR3: CASSLSAAMNTEAFF
DNA: TGTGCCAGCAGCTTATCAGCAGCTATGAACACTGAAGCTTTCTTT

J: TRBJ2-2
D: TRBD1
V: TRBV28
size: -
CDR3: CASSLNTGGVTGELFF
DNA: TGTGCCAGCAGTTTAAATACAGGGGGCGTCACCGGGGAGCTGTTTTTT

J: TRBJ1-2
D: -
V: TRBV30
size: -
CDR3: CAWSVSLFGNYGYTF
DNA: TGTGCCTGGAGTGTCAGTCTGTTCGGTAACTATGGCTACACCTTC

J: TRBJ2-7
D: TRBD1
V: TRBV27
size: -
CDR3: CASSFGRQGLAYEQYF
DNA: TGTGCCAGCAGTTTTGGACGACAGGGTTTAGCCTACGAGCAGTACTTC

J: TRBJ2-1
D: TRBD1
V: TRBV2
size: -
CDR3: CASSATGFGEQFF
DNA: TGTGCCAGCAGCGCGACAGGGTTCGGTGAGCAGTTCTTC

J: TRBJ1-2
D: TRBD1
V: TRBV6-5
size: few
CDR3: CASSSGTGDWSYGYTF
DNA: TGTGCCAGCAGTTCCGGGACAGGTGATTGGAGCTATGGCTACACCTTC

J: TRBJ1-3
D: TRBD1
V: TRBV14
size: -
CDR3: CASSPHRGSGNTIYF
DNA: TGTGCCAGCAGCCCTCACAGGGGCTCTGGAAACACCATATATTTT

J: TRBJ1-3
D: -
V: TRBV3-1/TRBV3-2
size: -
CDR3: CASSQDRMVGGGNTIYF
DNA: TGTGCCAGCAGCCAAGATCGTATGGTAGGGGGTGGAAACACCATATATTTT

J: TRBJ1-1
D: TRBD1
V: TRBV19
size: -
CDR3: CASSMDRAEAFF
DNA: TGTGCCAGTAGCATGGACAGGGCTGAAGCTTTCTTT

J: TRBJ2-1
D: TRBD1
V: TRBV9
size: -
CDR3: CASSLLGTVGYNEQFF
DNA: TGTGCCAGCAGCCTTTTGGGGACAGTGGGTTACAATGAGCAGTTCTTC

J: TRBJ1-1
D: -
V: TRBV27
size: -
CDR3: CASSLDGGRTEAFF
DNA: TGTGCCAGCAGTTTGGACGGGGGCCGGACTGAAGCTTTCTTT

J: TRBJ1-4
D: -
V: TRBV4-1
size: -
CDR3: CASSQEHLGATNEKLFF
DNA: TGCGCCAGCAGCCAAGAGCACCTAGGTGCAACTAATGAAAAACTGTTTTTT

J: TRBJ1-2
D: TRBD1
V: TRBV4-1
size: -
CDR3: CASSPNKRGTGGGYGYTF
DNA: TGCGCCAGCAGCCCCAACAAGAGGGGCACAGGGGGCGGCTATGGCTACACCTTC

J: TRBJ2-2
D: TRBD2
V: TRBV5-4
size: -
CDR3: CASSLFSSGETGELFF
DNA: TGTGCCAGCAGCTTGTTTTCTAGCGGGGAAACCGGGGAGCTGTTTTTT

J: TRBJ2-3
D: -
V: TRBV4-1
size: -
CDR3: CASSQEGTPATQYF
DNA: TGCGCCAGCAGCCAAGAGGGCACGCCGGCTACGCAGTATTTT

J: TRBJ1-1
D: -
V: TRBV4-1
size: -
CDR3: CASSQVIGGHMNTEAFF
DNA: TGCGCCAGCAGCCAAGTCATTGGGGGACACATGAACACTGAAGCTTTCTTT

J: TRBJ1-1
D: -
V: TRBV29-1
size: -
CDR3: CSVVRTYEAFF
DNA: TGCAGCGTGGTAAGGACCTATGAAGCTTTCTTT

J: TRBJ1-2
D: TRBD1
V: TRBV19
size: -
CDR3: CAAQAGTGDGYTF
DNA: TGTGCCGCCCAAGCCGGGACAGGGGATGGCTACACCTTC

J: TRBJ1-1
D: TRBD1
V: TRBV19
size: -
CDR3: CASSRYGTGRENTEAFF
DNA: TGTGCCAGTAGTAGATACGGGACAGGGAGGGAGAACACTGAAGCTTTCTTT

J: TRBJ2-7
D: -
V: TRBV9
size: once
CDR3: CASSSQGHEQYF
DNA: TGTGCCAGCAGCTCGCAGGGCCACGAGCAGTACTTC

J: TRBJ2-7
D: TRBD1
V: TRBV5-1
size: -
CDR3: CASSGDRTYEQYF
DNA: TGCGCCAGCAGTGGGGACAGAACCTACGAGCAGTACTTC

J: TRBJ2-3
D: -
V: TRBV14
size: -
CDR3: CASSQERRLAQYF
DNA: TGTGCCAGCAGCCAAGAGCGGAGACTGGCGCAGTATTTT

J: TRBJ2-5
D: TRBD2
V: TRBV11-3
size: -
CDR3: CASSLEHWGVRTGGPGTQYF
DNA: TGTGCCAGCAGCTTAGAGCACTGGGGCGTGAGAACGGGGGGACCGGGGACCCAGTACTTC

J: TRBJ2-5
D: -
V: TRBV7-2
size: -
CDR3: CASSLGSGPETQYF
DNA: TGTGCCAGCAGCTTAGGATCAGGCCCAGAGACCCAGTACTTC